The entry that follows covers one T cell receptor beta chain sequence. These data belong to a study of T cell responses to AZD1222 COVID-19 vaccine. Study at large: Analyses pooled second doses at about 4 or about 12 weeks.

The V gene end was trimmed by 4 bases and the J gene end by 7 bases; junction bases not matched to a gene: 9. Germline V CDR1 and CDR2: SGHDT, YYEEEE. The CDR3 runs 15 residues. This table comes from immunoSEQ multiplex PCR, and its TCRdb copy is limited to in-frame clones, with some not included. The table lists over 85,000 clones, 85% to 90% of them singletons, with 5% in the top ten. The gene calls are TRBV5-6 and TRBJ1-5; 9 nucleotides match TRBD1. Sequenced material: peripheral blood, taken on day 0 of AZD1222 vaccination. This sequence was found in an adult in good health. DNA for the CDR3: TGTGCCAGCAGCACGACAGGGGGGTCCCGGCAGCCCCAGCATTTT. Translating gives CASSTTGGSRQPQHF.